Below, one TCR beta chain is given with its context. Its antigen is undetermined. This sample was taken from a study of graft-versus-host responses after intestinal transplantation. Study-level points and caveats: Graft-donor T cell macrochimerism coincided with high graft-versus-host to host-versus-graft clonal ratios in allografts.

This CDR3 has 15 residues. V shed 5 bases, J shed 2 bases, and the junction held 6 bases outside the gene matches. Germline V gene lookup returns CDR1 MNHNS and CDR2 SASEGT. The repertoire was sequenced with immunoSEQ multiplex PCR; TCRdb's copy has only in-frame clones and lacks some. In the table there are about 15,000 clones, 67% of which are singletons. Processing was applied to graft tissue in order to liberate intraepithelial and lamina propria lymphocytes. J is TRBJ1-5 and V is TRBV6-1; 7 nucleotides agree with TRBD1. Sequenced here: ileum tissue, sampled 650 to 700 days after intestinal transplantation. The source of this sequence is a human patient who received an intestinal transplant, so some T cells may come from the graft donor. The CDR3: CASSIQGYGNQPQHF. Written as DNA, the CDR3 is TGTGCCAGCAGTATACAGGGGTATGGCAATCAGCCCCAGCATTTT.